The clone carrying this T cell receptor beta chain was seen repeatedly, ten times or more. Its matching antigen is unknown. The source of the sample is a study of T cells in Graves' hyperthyroidism and ophthalmopathy. Trimming at V came to 5 bases and at J to 6 bases, leaving 18 bases not matched to a gene. Per the germline V gene, CDR1 is SGHAT and CDR2 is FQNNGV. The CDR3 contains 18 residues. RNA transcripts provided the source from which TCR beta CDR3 regions were amplified. The HTBI set primed first-round TCR CDR3 RT-PCR. TCRdb reanalysed the multiplex PCR reads using MiXCR and keeps one entry per CDR3 protein. The sample holds nearly 600,000 distinct CDR3 sequences, approximately 13% seen once. Diagnosis rested on symptoms, serum thyroxine and TRAb, thyroid ultrasound, and orbital computed tomography. General study results and limits: Median prediction lead before ophthalmopathy onset was around 7 months with the model.

Sequencing was done on a sample of blood. This rearrangement joins TRBV11-2 to TRBJ1-1; 10 bases are a match to TRBD1. The origin of this receptor is a woman under 40 with Graves' hyperthyroidism that later progressed to Graves' ophthalmopathy. CDR3 sequence: CASSPLTGGVKVRPEAFF. The CDR3 DNA follows: TGTGCCAGCAGCCCTTTGACAGGGGGCGTTAAGGTCCGGCCTGAAGCTTTCTTT. Based on the CDR3 plus reference TRBV11-2 and TRBJ1-1, the full variable domain is EAGVAQSPRYKIIEKRQSVAFWCNPISGHATLYWYQQILGQGPKLLIQFQNNGVVDDSQLPKDRFSAERLKGVDSTLKIQPAKLEDSAVYLCASSPLTGGVKVRPEAFFGQGTRLTVV.